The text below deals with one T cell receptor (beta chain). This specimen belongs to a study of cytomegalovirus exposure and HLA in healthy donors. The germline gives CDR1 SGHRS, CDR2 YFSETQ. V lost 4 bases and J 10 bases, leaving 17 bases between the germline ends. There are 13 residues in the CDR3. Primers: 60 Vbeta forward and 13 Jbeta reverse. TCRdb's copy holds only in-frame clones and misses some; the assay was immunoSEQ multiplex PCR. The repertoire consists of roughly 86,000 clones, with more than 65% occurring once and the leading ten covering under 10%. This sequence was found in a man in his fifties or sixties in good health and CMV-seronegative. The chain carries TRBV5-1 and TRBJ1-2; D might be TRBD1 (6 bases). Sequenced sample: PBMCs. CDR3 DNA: TGCGCCAGCAGCGAACAGGGAAGTACAACCTACACCTTC. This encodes CASSEQGSTTYTF.